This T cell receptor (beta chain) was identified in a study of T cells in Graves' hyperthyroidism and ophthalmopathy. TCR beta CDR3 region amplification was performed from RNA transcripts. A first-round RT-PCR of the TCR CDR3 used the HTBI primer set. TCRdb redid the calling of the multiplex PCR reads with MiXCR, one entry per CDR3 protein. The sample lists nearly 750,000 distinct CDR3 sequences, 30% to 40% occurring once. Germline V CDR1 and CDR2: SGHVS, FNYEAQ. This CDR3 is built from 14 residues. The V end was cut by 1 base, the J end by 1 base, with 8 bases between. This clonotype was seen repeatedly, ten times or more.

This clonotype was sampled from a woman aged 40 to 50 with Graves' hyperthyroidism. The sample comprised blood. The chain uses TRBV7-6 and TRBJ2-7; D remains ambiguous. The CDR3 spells CASSLDSGSYEQYF. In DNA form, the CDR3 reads TGTGCCAGCAGCTTAGATTCCGGATCCTACGAGCAGTACTTC.